This T cell receptor (beta chain) was sequenced during a study of metastatic and nonmetastatic thyroid tumors. In the study overall: The study looked at repertoires side by side in blood and in tumor or nodule tissue from malignant and benign thyroid patients.

How the authors handled the data: Variation in CDR3 across clinicopathological groups served as the basis for constructing a distant-metastasis classifier in papillary thyroid cancer. Using MiXCR, TCRdb re-called clones from the PCR reads. For this entry, the V and J calls and clone size follow TCRdb and not the study's own pipeline. There are 9,500 to 15,000 clones in the sample; 32% occur only once, and roughly 10% lies in the top ten. This clone is medium-sized in the sample. Its target is unknown. The ends were cut back, 4 bases at V and 4 bases at J, with 20 bases in the middle. Germline loops: CDR1 DFQATT, CDR2 SNEGSKA (reference sequence). The CDR3 length is 15 residues. The study's findings and limits: In blood and tumor, TCR beta diversity was reportedly significantly higher in malignant thyroid tumors than in benign nodules.

Among the patients, none had received any treatment before thyroid surgery. Specimen: tumor tissue. The TCR was taken from a female donor with papillary thyroid cancer or a benign thyroid nodule (not recorded which). Some clones in this sample may be carry-over from other donors' samples. This sequence joins TRBV20-1 and TRBJ2-7, with D possibly matching TRBD2 (5 bases). The chain's CDR3 is CSATPVAREGYEQYF. CDR3 sequence (DNA): TGCAGTGCTACCCCGGTAGCGCGAGAGGGATACGAGCAGTACTTC.